The entry below describes one T cell receptor beta chain. The data were taken from a study of PD-L1 blockade in urothelial cancer. In the study overall: Chemotherapy regimens numbering 0 to 3 had been given to patients.

The repertoire was sequenced with immunoSEQ multiplex PCR; TCRdb's copy has only in-frame clones and lacks some. The sample carries tens of thousands of clones, around 86% recorded once. Germline CDR1 LNHDA, CDR2 SQIVND (reference sequence). Losses at the gene ends were 6 bases for V and 0 bases for J; bases not matched to a gene: 6. This CDR3 region has 16 residues. Sequencing was performed on PBMCs, taken around atezolizumab (anti-PD-L1) treatment. This chain joins TRBV19 and TRBJ2-1, with 9 bases identical to TRBD2. This clonotype was sampled from a man aged 50 to 60 with urothelial cancer. In DNA, the CDR3 is TGTGCCAGTAGGTCCAGCGGGGGGAGCTCCTACAATGAGCAGTTCTTC. The encoded protein is CASRSSGGSSYNEQFF.